This T cell receptor (beta chain) was identified in a study of blood T cell repertoires in COVID-19. About the study: Collection of acute and convalescent COVID-19 samples took place in the United States, Italy and Spain.

This clone was picked up one time. In the original analysis: Amplification with reference gene primers provided the estimates of nucleated cell counts. Data came from immunoSEQ multiplex PCR; TCRdb stores just in-frame clones and leaves some out. D and trimming come from the DNA, and the V and J calls and clone size come from that table. The sample shows about 170,000 clones, around four fifths of them seen only once. The sequenced material came from peripheral blood. This TCR came from a woman of 80 years or more with COVID-19, enrolled during active disease.

CDR3 in DNA: TGTGCCAGCAGGGTCACTCCCGGGGAGCTGTTTTTT. Residues: CASRVTPGELFF. The chain links TRBV28 to TRBJ2-2; D gene uncertain. The CDR3 totals 12 residues. The V gene's germline CDR1 is MDHEN and CDR2 SYDVKM. Trimming cost V 6 bases and J 6 bases, with 8 bases left between them.